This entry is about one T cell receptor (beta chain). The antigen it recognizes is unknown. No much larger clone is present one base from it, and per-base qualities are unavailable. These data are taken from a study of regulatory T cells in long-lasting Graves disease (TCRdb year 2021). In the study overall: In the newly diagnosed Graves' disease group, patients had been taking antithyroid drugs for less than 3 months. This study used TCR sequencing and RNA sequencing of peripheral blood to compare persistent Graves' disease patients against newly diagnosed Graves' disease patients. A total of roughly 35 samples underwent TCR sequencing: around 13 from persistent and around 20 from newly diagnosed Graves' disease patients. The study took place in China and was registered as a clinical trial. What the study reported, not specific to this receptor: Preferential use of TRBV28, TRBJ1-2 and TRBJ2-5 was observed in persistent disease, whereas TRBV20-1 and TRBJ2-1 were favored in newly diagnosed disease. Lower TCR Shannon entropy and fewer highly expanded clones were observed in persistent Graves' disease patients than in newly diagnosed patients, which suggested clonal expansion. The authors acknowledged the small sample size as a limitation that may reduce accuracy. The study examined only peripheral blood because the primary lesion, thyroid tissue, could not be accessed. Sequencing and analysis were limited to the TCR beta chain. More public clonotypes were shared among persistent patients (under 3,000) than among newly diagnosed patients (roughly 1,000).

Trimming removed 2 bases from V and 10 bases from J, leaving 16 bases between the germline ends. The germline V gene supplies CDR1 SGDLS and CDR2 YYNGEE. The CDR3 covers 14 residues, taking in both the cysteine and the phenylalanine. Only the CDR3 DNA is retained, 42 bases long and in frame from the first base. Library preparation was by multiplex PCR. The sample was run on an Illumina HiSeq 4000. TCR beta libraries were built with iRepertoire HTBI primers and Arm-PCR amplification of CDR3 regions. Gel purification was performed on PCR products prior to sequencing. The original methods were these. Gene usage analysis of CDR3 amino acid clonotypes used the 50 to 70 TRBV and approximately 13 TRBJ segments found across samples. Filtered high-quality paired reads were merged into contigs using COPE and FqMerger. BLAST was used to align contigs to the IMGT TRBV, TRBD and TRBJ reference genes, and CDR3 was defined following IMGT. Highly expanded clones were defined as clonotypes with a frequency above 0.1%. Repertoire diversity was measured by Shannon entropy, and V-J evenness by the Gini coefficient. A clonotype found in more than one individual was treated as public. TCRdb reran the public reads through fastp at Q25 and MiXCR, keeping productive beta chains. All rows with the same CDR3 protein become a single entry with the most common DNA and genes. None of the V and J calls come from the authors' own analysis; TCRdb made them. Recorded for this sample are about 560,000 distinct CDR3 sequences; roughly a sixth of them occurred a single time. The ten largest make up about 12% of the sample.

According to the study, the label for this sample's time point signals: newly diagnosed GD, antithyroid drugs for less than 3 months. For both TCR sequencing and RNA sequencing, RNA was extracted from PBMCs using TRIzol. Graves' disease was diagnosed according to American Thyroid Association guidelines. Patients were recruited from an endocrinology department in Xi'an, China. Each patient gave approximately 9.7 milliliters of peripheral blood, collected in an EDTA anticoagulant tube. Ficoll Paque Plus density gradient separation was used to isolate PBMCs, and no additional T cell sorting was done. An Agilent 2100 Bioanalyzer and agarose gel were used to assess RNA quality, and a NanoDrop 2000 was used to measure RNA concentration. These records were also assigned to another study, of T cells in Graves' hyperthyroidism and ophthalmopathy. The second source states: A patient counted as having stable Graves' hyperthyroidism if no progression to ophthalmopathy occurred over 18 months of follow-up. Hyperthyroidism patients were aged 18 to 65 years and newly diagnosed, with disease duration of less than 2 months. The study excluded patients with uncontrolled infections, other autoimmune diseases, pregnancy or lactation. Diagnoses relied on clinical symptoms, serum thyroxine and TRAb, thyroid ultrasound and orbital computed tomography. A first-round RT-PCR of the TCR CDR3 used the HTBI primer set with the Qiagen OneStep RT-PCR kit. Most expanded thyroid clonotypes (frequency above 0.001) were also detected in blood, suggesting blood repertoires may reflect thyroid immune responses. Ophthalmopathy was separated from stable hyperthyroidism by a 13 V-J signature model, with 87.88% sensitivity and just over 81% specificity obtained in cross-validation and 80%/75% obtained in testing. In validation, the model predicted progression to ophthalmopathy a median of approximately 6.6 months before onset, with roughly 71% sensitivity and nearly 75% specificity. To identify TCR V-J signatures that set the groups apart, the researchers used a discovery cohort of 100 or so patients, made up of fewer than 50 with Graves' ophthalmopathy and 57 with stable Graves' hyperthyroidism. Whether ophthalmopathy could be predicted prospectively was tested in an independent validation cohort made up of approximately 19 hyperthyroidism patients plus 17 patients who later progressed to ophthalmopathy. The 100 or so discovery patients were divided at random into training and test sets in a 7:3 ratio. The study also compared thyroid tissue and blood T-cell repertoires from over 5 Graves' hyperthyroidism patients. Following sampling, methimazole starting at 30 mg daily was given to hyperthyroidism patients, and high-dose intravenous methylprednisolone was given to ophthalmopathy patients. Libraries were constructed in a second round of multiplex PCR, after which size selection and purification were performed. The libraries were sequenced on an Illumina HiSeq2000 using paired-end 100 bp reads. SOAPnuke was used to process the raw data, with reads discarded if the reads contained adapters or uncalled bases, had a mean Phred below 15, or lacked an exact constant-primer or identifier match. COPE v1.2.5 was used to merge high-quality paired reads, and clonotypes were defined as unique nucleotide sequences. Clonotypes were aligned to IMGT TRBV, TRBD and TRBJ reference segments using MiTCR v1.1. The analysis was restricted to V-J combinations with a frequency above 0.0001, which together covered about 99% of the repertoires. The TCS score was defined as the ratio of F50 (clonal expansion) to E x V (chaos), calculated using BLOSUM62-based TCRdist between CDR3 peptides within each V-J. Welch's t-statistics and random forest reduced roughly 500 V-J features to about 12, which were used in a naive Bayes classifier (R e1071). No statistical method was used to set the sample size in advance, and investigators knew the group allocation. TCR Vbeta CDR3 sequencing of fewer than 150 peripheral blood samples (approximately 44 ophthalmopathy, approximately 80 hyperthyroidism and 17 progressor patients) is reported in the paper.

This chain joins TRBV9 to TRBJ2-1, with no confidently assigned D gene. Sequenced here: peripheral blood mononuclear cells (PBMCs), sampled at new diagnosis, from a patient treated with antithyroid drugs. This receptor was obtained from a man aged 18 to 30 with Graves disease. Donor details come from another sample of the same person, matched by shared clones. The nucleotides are TGTGCCAGCAGCGTTCAGTCCCACGCCGGCGAGCAGTTCTTC. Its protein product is CASSVQSHAGEQFF.